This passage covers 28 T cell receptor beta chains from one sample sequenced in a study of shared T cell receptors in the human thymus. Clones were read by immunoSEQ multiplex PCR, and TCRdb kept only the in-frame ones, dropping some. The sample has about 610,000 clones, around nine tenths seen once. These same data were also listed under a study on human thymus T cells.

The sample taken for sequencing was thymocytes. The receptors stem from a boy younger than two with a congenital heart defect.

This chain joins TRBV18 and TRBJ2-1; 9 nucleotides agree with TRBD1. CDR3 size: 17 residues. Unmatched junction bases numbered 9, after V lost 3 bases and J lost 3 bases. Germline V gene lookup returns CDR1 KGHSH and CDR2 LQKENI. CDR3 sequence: CASSPRDRVKYYNEQFF. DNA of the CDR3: TGTGCCAGCTCACCTCGGGACAGGGTGAAGTACTACAATGAGCAGTTCTTC.

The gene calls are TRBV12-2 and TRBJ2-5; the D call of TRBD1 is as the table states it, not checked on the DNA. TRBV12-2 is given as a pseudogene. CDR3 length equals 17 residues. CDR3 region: CASRLGPSYRGSKTQYF. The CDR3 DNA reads TGTGCAAGTCGCTTAGGCCCCTCATACAGGGGATCTAAGACCCAGTACTTC.

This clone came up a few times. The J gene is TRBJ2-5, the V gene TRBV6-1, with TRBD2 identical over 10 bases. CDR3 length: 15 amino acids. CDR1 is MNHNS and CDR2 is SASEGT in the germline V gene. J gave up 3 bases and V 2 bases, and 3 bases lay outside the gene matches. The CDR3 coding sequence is TGTGCCAGCAGTGAAAGGCTAGCGGGAGAAGAGACCCAGTACTTC. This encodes CASSERLAGEETQYF.

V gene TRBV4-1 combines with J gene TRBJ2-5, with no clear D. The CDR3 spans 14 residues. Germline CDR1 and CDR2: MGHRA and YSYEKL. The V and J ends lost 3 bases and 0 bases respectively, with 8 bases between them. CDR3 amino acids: CASSHDLYQETQYF. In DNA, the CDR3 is TGCGCCAGCAGCCACGACTTATACCAAGAGACCCAGTACTTC.

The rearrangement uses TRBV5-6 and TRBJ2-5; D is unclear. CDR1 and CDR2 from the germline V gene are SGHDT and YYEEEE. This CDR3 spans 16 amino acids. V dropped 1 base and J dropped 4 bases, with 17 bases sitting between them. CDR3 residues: CASSLYVPRYPETQYF. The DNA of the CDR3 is TGTGCCAGCAGCTTGTACGTGCCGAGGTATCCAGAGACCCAGTACTTC. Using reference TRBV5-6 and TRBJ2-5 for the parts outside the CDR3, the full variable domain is DAGVTQSPTHLIKTRGQQVTLRCSPKSGHDTVSWYQQALGQGPQFIFQYYEEEERQRGNFPDRFSGHQFPNYSSELNVNALLLGDSALYLCASSLYVPRYPETQYFGPGTRLLVL.

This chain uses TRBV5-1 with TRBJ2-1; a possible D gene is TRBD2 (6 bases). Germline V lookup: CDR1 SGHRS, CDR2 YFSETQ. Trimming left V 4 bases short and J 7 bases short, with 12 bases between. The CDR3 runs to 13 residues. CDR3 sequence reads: CASSGVGRNEQFF. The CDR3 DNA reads TGCGCCAGCAGCGGGGTGGGGAGGAATGAGCAGTTCTTC.

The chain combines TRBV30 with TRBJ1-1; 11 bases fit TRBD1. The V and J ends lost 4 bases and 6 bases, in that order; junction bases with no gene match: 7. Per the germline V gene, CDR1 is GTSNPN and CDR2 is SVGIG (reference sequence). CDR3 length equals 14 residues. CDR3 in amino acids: CAWNRDRGFPEAFF. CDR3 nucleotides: TGTGCCTGGAACCGGGACAGGGGGTTCCCTGAAGCTTTCTTT.

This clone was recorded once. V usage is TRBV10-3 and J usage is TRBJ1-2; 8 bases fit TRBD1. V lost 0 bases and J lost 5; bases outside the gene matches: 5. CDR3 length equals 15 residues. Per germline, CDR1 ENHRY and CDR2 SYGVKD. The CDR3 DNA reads TGTGCCATCAGTGAGTCCTCCCAGGGGGCGTATGGCTACACCTTC. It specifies CAISESSQGAYGYTF.

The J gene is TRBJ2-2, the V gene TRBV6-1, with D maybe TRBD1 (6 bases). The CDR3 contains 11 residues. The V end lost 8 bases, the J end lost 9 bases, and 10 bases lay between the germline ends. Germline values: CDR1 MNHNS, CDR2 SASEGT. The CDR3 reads CASGDIRELFF. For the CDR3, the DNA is TGTGCCAGCGGGGACATCAGGGAGCTGTTTTTT.

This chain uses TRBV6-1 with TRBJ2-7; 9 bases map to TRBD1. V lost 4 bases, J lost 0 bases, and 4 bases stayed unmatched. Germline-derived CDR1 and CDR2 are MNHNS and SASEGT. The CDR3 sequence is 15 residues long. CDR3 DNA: TGTGCCAGCAGTGGAGTGGGACAGGGCTCCTACGAGCAGTACTTC. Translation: CASSGVGQGSYEQYF.

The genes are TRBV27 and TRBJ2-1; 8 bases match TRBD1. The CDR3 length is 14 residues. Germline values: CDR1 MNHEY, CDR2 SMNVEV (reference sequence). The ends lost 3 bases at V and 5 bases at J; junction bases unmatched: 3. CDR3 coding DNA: TGTGCCAGCAGTTTCTCGGACAGGGACAATGAGCAGTTCTTC. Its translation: CASSFSDRDNEQFF.

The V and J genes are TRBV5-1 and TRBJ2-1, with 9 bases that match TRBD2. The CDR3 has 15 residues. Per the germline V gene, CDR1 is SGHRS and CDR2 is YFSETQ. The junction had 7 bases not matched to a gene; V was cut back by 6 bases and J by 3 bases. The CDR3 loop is CASKLSGRFYNEQFF. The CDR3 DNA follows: TGCGCCAGCAAACTCAGCGGGAGGTTCTACAATGAGCAGTTCTTC. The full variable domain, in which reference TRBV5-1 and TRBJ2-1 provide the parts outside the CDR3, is KAGVTQTPRYLIKTRGQQVTLSCSPISGHRSVSWYQQTPGQGLQFLFEYFSETQRNKGNFPGRFSGRQFSNSRSEMNVSTLELGDSALYLCASKLSGRFYNEQFFGPGTRLTVL.

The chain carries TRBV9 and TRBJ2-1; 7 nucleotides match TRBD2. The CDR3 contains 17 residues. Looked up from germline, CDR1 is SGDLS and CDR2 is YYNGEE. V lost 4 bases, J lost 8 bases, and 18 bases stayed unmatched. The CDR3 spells CASSPDSPRLARDEQFF. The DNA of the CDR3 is TGTGCCAGCAGCCCCGACTCTCCCCGACTAGCCCGGGATGAGCAGTTCTTC.

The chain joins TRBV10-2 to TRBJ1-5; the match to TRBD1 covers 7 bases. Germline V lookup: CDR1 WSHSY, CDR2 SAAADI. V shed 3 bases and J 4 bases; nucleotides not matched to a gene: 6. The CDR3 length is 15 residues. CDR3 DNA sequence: TGCGCCAGCAGTGATAGACAGGGTTTTAATCAGCCCCAGCATTTT. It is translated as CASSDRQGFNQPQHF.

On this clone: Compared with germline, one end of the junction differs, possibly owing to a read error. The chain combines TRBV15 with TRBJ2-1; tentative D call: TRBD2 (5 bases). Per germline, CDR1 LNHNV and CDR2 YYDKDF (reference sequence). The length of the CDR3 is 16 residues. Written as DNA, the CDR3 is TGTGCCGCCAGCAGAGATGTGAGGGTCTCCTACAATGAGCAGTTCTTC. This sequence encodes CAASRDVRVSYNEQFF.

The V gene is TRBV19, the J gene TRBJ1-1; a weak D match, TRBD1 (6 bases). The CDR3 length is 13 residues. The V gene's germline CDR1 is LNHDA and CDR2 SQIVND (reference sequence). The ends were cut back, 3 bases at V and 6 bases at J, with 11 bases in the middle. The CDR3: CASSIRTAAEAFF. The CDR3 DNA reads TGTGCCAGTAGTATCAGGACAGCCGCTGAAGCTTTCTTT.

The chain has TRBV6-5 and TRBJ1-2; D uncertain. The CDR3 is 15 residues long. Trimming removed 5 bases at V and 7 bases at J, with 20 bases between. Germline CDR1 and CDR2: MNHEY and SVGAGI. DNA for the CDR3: TGTGCCAGCAGTACCCTGGACGGTTTTGGGAGTGGCTACACCTTC. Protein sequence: CASSTLDGFGSGYTF.

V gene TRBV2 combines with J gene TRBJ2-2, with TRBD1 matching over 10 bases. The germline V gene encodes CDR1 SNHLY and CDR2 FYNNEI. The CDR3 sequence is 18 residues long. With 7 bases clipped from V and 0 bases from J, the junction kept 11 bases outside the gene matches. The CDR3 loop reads CASTTGDRGPPNTGELFF. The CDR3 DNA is TGTGCCAGCACCACCGGGGACAGGGGACCCCCGAACACCGGGGAGCTGTTTTTT.

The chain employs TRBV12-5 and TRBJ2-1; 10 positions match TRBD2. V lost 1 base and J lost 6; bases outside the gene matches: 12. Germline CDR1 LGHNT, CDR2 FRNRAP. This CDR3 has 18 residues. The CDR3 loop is CASGLASLAGAGPNEQFF. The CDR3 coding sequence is TGTGCTAGTGGTTTGGCCTCCCTAGCGGGAGCGGGGCCCAATGAGCAGTTCTTC.

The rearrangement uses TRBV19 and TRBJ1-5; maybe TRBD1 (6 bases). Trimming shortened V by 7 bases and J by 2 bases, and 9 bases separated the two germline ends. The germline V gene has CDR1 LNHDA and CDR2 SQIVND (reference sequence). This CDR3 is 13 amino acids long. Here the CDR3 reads CASTPGGNQPQHF. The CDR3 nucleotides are TGTGCCAGTACCCCAGGGGGCAATCAGCCCCAGCATTTT.

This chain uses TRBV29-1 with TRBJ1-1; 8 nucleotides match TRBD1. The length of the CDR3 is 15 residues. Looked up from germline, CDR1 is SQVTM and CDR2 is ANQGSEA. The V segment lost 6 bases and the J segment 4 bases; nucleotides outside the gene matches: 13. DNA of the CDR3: TGCAGCGTAGTAGACAGGGGCGGCGGGGGCACTGAAGCTTTCTTT. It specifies CSVVDRGGGGTEAFF.

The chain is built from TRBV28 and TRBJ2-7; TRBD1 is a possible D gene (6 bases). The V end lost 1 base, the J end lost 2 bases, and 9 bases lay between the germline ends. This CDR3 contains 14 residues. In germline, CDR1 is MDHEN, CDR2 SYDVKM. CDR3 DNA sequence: TGTGCCAGCAGTTTATCCGGGGACACCTACGAGCAGTACTTC. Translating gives CASSLSGDTYEQYF.

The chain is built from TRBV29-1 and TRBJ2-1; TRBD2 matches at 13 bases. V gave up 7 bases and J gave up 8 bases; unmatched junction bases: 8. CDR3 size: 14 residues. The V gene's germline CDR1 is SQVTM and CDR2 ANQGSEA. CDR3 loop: CSAEGTSGNYEQFF. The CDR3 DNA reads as TGCAGCGCCGAAGGGACTAGCGGGAACTATGAGCAGTTCTTC.

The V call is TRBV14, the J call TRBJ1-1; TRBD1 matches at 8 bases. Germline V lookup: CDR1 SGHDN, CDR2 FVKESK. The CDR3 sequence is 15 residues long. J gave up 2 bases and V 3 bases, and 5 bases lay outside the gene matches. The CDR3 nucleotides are TGTGCCAGCAGCCATACGACAGGGGACAACACTGAAGCTTTCTTT. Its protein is CASSHTTGDNTEAFF.

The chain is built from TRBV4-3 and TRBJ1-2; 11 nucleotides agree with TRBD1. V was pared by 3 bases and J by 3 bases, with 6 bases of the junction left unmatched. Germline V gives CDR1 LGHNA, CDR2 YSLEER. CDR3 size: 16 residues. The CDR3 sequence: CASSQGTGGFYYGYTF. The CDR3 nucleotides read TGCGCCAGCAGCCAGGGGACAGGGGGTTTCTACTATGGCTACACCTTC.

CDR3 in amino acids: CAISRSGSSGGNEQFF. CDR3 DNA: TGTGCCATCAGTCGTAGCGGGAGCTCGGGAGGCAATGAGCAGTTCTTC. The chain uses TRBV10-3 and TRBJ2-1; 9 bases match TRBD2. Germline loops: CDR1 ENHRY, CDR2 SYGVKD. V was pared by 5 bases and J by 6 bases, with 11 bases of the junction left unmatched. There are 16 residues in the CDR3.

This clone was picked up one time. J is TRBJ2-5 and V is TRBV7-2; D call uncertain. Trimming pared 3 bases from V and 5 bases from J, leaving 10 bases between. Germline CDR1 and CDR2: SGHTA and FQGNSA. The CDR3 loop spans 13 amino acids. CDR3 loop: CASSFRVRETQYF. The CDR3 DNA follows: TGTGCCAGCAGCTTTAGAGTTCGGGAGACCCAGTACTTC.

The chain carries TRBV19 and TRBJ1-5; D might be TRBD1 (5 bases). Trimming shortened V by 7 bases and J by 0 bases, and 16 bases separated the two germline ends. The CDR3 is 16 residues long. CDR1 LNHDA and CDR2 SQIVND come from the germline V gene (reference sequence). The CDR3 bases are TGTGCCAGTACCCCAAGGACGGGACTTAGCAATCAGCCCCAGCATTTT. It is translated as CASTPRTGLSNQPQHF.